This T cell receptor beta chain was sequenced in a study of Graves' ophthalmopathy and Graves' hyperthyroidism. Study overall: Researchers classed hyperthyroidism as stable given no ophthalmopathy within 18 months of follow-up. The study's findings and limits: The model's ophthalmopathy progression predictions had roughly 65% sensitivity and 72% to 75% specificity.

Each hyperthyroidism patient was newly diagnosed, with under 2 months' duration, and aged 18 to 65. This clonotype was observed many times. What it binds is unknown. V trimming: 0 bases; J trimming: 4 bases; junction bases outside the gene matches: 10. The CDR3 contains 17 residues. Germline V CDR1 and CDR2: SGHVS, FQNEAQ. Investigators amplified TCR beta CDR3 regions from RNA transcripts. Second-round multiplex PCR came after a first-round RT-PCR that employed HTBI primers. TCRdb reprocessed the multiplex PCR reads with MiXCR, giving one entry per CDR3 protein. The table has around 1,000,000 distinct CDR3 sequences, roughly two fifths seen once.

This receptor was identified in an adult man with Graves' hyperthyroidism. Sequenced input: peripheral blood or thyroid tissue (not recorded which). The V call is TRBV7-8, the J call TRBJ2-5; 8 bases line up with TRBD2. The CDR3 loop reads CASSLALLAGGRETQYF. The CDR3 nucleotides are TGTGCCAGCAGCTTAGCGCTCCTCGCGGGAGGACGAGAGACCCAGTACTTC.